This paragraph reports one TCR beta chain. The authors' processing: Reference gene primer amplification in the assay estimated nucleated cell counts. The assay was immunoSEQ multiplex PCR, and TCRdb's table has in-frame clones only and misses some. Clonal size and the V and J genes are those of that table, whereas D and trimming came from the DNA. This sample has over 200,000 clones, with 80% to 90% found just once. Trimming left V 4 bases short and J 0 bases short, with 10 bases between. The germline V gene encodes CDR1 SGHNT and CDR2 YENEEA. The CDR3 is 15 amino acids. The sample belongs to a study of blood T cell repertoires in COVID-19. Study background: Spain, Italy and the United States supplied samples that represented acute and convalescent COVID-19. In each case, the material was cDNA or gDNA derived from T cells, B-cell-depleted T cells, or PBMCs.

Seattle participants joined during active infection and were tracked over time. The rearrangement uses TRBV11-3 and TRBJ1-3, with D hard to call. This TCR was recovered from a man in his thirties or forties with COVID-19, enrolled during active disease. Material for sequencing was peripheral blood. CDR3 loop: CASSYGFDSGNTIYF. CDR3 bases: TGTGCCAGCAGCTACGGGTTCGACTCTGGAAACACCATATATTTT.